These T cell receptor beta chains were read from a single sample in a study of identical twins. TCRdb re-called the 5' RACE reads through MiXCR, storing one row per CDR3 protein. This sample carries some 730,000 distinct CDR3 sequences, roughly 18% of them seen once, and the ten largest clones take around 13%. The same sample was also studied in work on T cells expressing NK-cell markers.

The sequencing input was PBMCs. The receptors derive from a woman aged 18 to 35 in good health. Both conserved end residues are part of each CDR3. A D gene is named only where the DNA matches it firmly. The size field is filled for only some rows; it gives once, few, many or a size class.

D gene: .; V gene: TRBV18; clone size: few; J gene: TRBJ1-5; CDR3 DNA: TGTGCCAGCTCACCTGACGCAGGGATTCAGCCCCAGCATTTT; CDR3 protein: CASSPDAGIQPQHF
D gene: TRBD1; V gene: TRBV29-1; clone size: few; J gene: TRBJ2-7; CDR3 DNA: TGCAGCGCAAGCAGGACAGGTCGAGACGAGCAGTACTTC; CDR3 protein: CSASRTGRDEQYF
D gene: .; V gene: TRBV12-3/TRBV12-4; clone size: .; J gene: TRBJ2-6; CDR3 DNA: TGTGCCAGCAGTTTGATTAACAGCGGAGGGGCCAACGTCCTGACTTTC; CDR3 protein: CASSLINSGGANVLTF
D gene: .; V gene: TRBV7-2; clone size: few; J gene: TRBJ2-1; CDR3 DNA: TGTGCCAGCAGCAGAGAGGCTAGTGGGGCAAGTGAGCAGTTCTTC; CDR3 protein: CASSREASGASEQFF
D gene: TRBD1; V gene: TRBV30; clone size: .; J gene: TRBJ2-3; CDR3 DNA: TGTGCCTGGCAGTGGACAGGGACTGATACGCAGTATTTT; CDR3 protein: CAWQWTGTDTQYF
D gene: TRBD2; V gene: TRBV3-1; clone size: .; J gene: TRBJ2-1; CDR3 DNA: TGTGCCAGCAGCACATTCCCGGGACTAGCGGGAAATGAGCAGTTCTTC; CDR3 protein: CASSTFPGLAGNEQFF
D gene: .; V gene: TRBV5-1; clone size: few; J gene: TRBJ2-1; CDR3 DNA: TGCGCCAGCAGCTTGGGGACAGCCCAAGACGATGAGCAGTTCTTC; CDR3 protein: CASSLGTAQDDEQFF
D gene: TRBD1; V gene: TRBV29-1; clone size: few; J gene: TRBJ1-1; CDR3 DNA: TGCAGCGTTGAAGATCGGGGATTCTGGGGACAGGGTAACACTGAAGCTTTCTTT; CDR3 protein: CSVEDRGFWGQGNTEAFF
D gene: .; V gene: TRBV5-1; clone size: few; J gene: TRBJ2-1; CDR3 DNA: TGCGCCAGCAGCTTGGAAGGGGCCAATGAGCAGTTCTTC; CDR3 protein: CASSLEGANEQFF
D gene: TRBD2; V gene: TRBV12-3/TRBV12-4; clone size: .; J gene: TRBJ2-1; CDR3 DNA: TGTGCCAGCAACACGAGGCGGGAGGGTGGATCGTACAATGAGCAGTTCTTC; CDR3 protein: CASNTRREGGSYNEQFF
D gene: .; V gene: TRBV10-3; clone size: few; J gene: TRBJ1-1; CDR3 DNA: TGTGCCATCAGCCGGGAGAGGGAACCGAACACTGAAGCTTTCTTT; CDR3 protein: CAISREREPNTEAFF
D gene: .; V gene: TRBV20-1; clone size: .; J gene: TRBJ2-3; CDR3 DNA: TGCAGTACTAGAGCCCCTGATGGCACAGATACGCAGTATTTT; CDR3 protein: CSTRAPDGTDTQYF
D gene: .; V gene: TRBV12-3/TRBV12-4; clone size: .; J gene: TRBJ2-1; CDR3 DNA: TGTGCCAGCAGTTTCGGAGGGGGGAGCAATGAGCAGTTCTTC; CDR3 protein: CASSFGGGSNEQFF
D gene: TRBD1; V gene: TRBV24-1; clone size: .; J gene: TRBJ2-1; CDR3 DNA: TGTGCCACCGGGGCGGGACAGGATTCCTACAATGAGCAGTTCTTC; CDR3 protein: CATGAGQDSYNEQFF
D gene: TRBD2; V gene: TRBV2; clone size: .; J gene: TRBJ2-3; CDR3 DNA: TGTGCCAGCAGTGTACTAAGCGGGGGATTCACAGATACGCAGTATTTT; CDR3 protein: CASSVLSGGFTDTQYF
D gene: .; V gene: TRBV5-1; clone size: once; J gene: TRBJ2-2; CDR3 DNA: TGCGCCAGCCTGAGGGCAGCCGGGGAGCTGTTTTTT; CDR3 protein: CASLRAAGELFF
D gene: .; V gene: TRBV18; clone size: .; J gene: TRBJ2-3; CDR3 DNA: TGTGCCAGCTCAGCCAATCACGCAGATACGCAGTATTTT; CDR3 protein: CASSANHADTQYF
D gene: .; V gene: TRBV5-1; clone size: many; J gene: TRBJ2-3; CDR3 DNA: TGCGCCAGCAGCTTGGTTGGGGCTAGCACAGATACGCAGTATTTT; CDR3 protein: CASSLVGASTDTQYF
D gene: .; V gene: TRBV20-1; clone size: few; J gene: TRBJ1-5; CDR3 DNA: TGCAGTGCTAGAGTGATTAGCAATCAGCCCCAGCATTTT; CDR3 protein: CSARVISNQPQHF
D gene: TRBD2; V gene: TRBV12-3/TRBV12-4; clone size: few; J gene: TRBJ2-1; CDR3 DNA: TGTGCCAGCAGTTTCCGTGGACTAGCGGGAGTCCACAATGAGCAGTTCTTC; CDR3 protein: CASSFRGLAGVHNEQFF
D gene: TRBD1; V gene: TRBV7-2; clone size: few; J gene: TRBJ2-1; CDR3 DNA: TGTGCCAGCAGCCGGGACAGGGCAATCCATGAGCAGTTCTTC; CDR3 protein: CASSRDRAIHEQFF
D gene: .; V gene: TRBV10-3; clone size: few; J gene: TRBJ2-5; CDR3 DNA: TGTGCCATCACGGACACTGGGAAAGAAGAGACCCAGTACTTC; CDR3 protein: CAITDTGKEETQYF
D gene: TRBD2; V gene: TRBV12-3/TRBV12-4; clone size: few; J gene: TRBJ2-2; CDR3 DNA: TGTGCCAGCAACGAGCTAGCGGAAAACACCGGGGAGCTGTTTTTT; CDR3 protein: CASNELAENTGELFF
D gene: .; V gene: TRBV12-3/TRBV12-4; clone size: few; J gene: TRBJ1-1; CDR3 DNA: TGTGCCAGCAGTTTAGCACAAACTTCAGCTTTCTTT; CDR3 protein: CASSLAQTSAFF
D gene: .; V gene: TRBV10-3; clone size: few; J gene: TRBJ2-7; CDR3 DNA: TGTGCCATCAGTGGCACAGGACCGTCGGCCGAGCAGTACTTC; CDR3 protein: CAISGTGPSAEQYF
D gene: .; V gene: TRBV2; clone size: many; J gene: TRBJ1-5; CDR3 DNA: TGTGCCAGCAGTGGGCCACAGGGAGCGGGTCAGCCCCAGCATTTT; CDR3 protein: CASSGPQGAGQPQHF
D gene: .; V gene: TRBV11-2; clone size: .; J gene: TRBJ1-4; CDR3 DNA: TGTGCCAGCAGCCTATGGGACGTGGAACTGTTTTTT; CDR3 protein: CASSLWDVELFF
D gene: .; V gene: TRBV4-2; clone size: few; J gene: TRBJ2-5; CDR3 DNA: TGTGCCAGCAGCCAAGATGGGACTCAAGAGACCCAGTACTTC; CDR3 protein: CASSQDGTQETQYF
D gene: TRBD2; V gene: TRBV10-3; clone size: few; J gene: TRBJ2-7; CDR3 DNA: TGTGCCATCACAGAGGCGGGAGAGGATGAGCAGTACTTC; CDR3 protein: CAITEAGEDEQYF
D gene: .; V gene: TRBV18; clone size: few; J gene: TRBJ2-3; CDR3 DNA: TGTGCCAGCTCACCCTGGGGACACTACACAGATACGCAGTATTTT; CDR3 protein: CASSPWGHYTDTQYF
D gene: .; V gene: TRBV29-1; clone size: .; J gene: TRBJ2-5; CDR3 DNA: TGCAGCGTCCTCGGTGGCAGGTTTGGAATTTCGGAGACCCAGTACTTC; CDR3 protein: CSVLGGRFGISETQYF